This T cell receptor beta chain emerged from a study of beta chain features in type 1 diabetes. Study-wide background: Sorted cells, about 98,000,000 in number, were examined across all samples.

Overall study findings and caveats: Researchers reported that naive, central memory and Treg TCRB repertoires appeared more similar in patients than in healthy donors. Reduced insertions and increased deletions marked VDJ junctions in type 1 diabetes patients.

For this clone: Antigen unknown.

Looked up from germline, CDR1 is SGHNT and CDR2 is YYREEE (reference sequence). V gave up 5 bases and J gave up 7 bases, with 15 bases separating them. The CDR3 contains 13 residues. Reverse transcribing all isolated RNA meant expressed TCRB transcripts were sequenced. Around 3.57 million reads was the average for naive, central memory and regulatory T cell samples. Repertoires were generated with immunoSEQ multiplex PCR, while TCRdb's copy carries only in-frame clones and drops some. The sample comprises more than 110,000 clones, 6.9% of which are singletons, and about 1.3% rests with the top ten. The sequence derives from a woman aged 25 to 45 in good health. The sequencing sample was made of central memory CD4+ T cells from blood. The chain employs TRBV5-4 and TRBJ1-2; maybe TRBD1 (6 bases). The CDR3 reads CASSYQGLSGYTF. The CDR3 DNA is TGTGCCAGCAGTTACCAGGGGTTGTCTGGCTACACCTTC.